Below are 15 T cell receptor beta chains sequenced from a single sample in a study of blood T cell repertoires in COVID-19. Method: immunoSEQ multiplex PCR; TCRdb's copy keeps in-frame clones and lacks some. The sample gives fewer than 600,000 clones, roughly nine tenths of which show up once; 0.9% is in the top ten. Sequencing was carried out using peripheral blood. Receptors originate from a man aged 18 to 35 with COVID-19, enrolled during active disease.

The genes are TRBV10-3 and TRBJ2-1, with 16 bases aligning to TRBD2. The CDR3 is 19 residues long. J lost 0 bases, V lost 6 bases, and 8 bases had no gene match. In germline, CDR1 is ENHRY, CDR2 SYGVKD. The CDR3 sequence is CAIRDSGTSGGASYNEQFF. The DNA for the CDR3 is TGTGCCATCAGAGACTCCGGGACTAGCGGGGGGGCCTCCTACAATGAGCAGTTCTTC.

The chain carries TRBV20-1 and TRBJ1-1; a possible D gene is TRBD1 (6 bases). Trimming shortened V by 4 bases and J by 7 bases, and 10 bases separated the two germline ends. The CDR3 contains 11 residues. The V gene's germline CDR1 is DFQATT and CDR2 SNEGSKA (reference sequence). The CDR3 protein is CSATLTGEAFF. The DNA of the CDR3 is TGCAGTGCTACCCTGACAGGTGAAGCTTTCTTT.

This clone was picked up one time. The chain is built from TRBV9 and TRBJ2-3; D unresolved. The CDR3 runs to 17 residues. V lost 0 bases and J lost 0, with 14 bases in between. Germline V lookup: CDR1 SGDLS, CDR2 YYNGEE. CDR3 sequence reads: CASSVGVGSPSTDTQYF. In DNA form, the CDR3 reads TGTGCCAGCAGCGTAGGTGTGGGCAGTCCTAGCACAGATACGCAGTATTTT.

This chain links TRBV9 with TRBJ2-2, with D perhaps TRBD2 (5 bases). This CDR3 has 15 residues. Trimming left V 3 bases short and J 0 bases short, with 9 bases between. Per the germline V gene, CDR1 is SGDLS and CDR2 is YYNGEE. CDR3 sequence: CASSGRAANTGELFF. The CDR3 DNA sequence: TGTGCCAGCAGCGGCCGAGCGGCGAACACCGGGGAGCTGTTTTTT.

The chain uses TRBV4-1 and TRBJ2-5; 9 bases align to TRBD1. Trimming cost V 0 bases and J 8 bases; bases outside gene matches: 4. Germline CDR1 and CDR2: MGHRA and YSYEKL. This CDR3 is built from 14 residues. CDR3: CASSQDRTGVTQYF. CDR3 DNA: TGCGCCAGCAGCCAAGATAGGACAGGGGTCACCCAGTACTTC.

The chain combines TRBV13 with TRBJ2-1; 11 bases are a match to TRBD2. Per germline, CDR1 PRHDT and CDR2 FYEKMQ (reference sequence). The trim removed 5 bases at V and 4 bases at J, leaving 4 bases unmatched. The CDR3 totals 15 residues. CDR3 sequence: CASSTGLAAYNEQFF. CDR3 nucleotide sequence: TGTGCCAGCAGCACGGGACTAGCGGCATACAATGAGCAGTTCTTC.

The chain has TRBV19 and TRBJ2-1; D remains ambiguous. CDR3 length: 16 residues. CDR1 is LNHDA and CDR2 is SQIVND in the germline V gene (reference sequence). V lost 0 bases to trimming and J lost 4 bases, with 13 bases between them. As DNA, the CDR3 is TGTGCCAGTAGTATAGATCGATTACCCGGGTACAATGAGCAGTTCTTC. Translation gives CASSIDRLPGYNEQFF.

The chain recombines TRBV5-1 with TRBJ2-1, with 11 bases matching TRBD2. Germline CDR1 reads SGHRS; CDR2 reads YFSETQ. This CDR3 is 15 amino acids long. Trimming cost V 6 bases and J 1 base; bases outside gene matches: 3. The CDR3 here is CASTLAGGSYNEQFF. The CDR3 region has the DNA TGCGCCAGCACGCTAGCGGGGGGATCCTACAATGAGCAGTTCTTC. Full variable domain (remainder filled in from reference TRBV5-1 and TRBJ2-1): KAGVTQTPRYLIKTRGQQVTLSCSPISGHRSVSWYQQTPGQGLQFLFEYFSETQRNKGNFPGRFSGRQFSNSRSEMNVSTLELGDSALYLCASTLAGGSYNEQFFGPGTRLTVL.

This chain links TRBV3-1 (or the pseudogene TRBV3-2) with TRBJ2-2, with 8 bases fitting TRBD2. In germline, CDR1 is LGHDT, CDR2 YNNKEL (reference sequence). This CDR3 comprises 15 residues. With 10 bases clipped from V and 5 bases from J, the junction kept 12 bases outside the gene matches. CDR3 DNA sequence: TGTGCCACGGGGCCTTTCGGGGGGGTAACCGGGGAGCTGTTTTTT. This gives the protein CATGPFGGVTGELFF.

The genes are TRBV30 and TRBJ2-5; D gene ambiguous. Looked up from germline, CDR1 is GTSNPN and CDR2 is SVGIG (reference sequence). The V end was cut by 2 bases, the J end by 5 bases, with 12 bases between. The CDR3 runs to 13 residues. DNA for the CDR3: TGTGCCTGGAGTATCCTGGTCGGTGAGACCCAGTACTTC. Translated, it gives CAWSILVGETQYF.

This chain uses TRBV19 with TRBJ1-2; a weak D match, TRBD1 (5 bases). Germline V gene lookup returns CDR1 LNHDA and CDR2 SQIVND (reference sequence). Trimming shortened V by 5 bases and J by 6 bases, and 16 bases separated the two germline ends. This CDR3 has 14 residues. In DNA form, the CDR3 reads TGTGCCAGTAGTGCGGACACCCCCTCGGATGGCTACACCTTC. This translates into CASSADTPSDGYTF.

The chain recombines TRBV5-1 with TRBJ1-3; TRBD1 might be the D (5 bases). V was trimmed by 3 bases and J by 4 bases, leaving 8 bases between them. Germline CDR1 is SGHRS and CDR2 is YFSETQ. The length of the CDR3 is 13 residues. CDR3 protein: CASSWGLGNTIYF. In DNA, the CDR3 is TGCGCCAGCAGCTGGGGACTCGGAAACACCATATATTTT.

The V call is TRBV29-1, the J call TRBJ2-3, with TRBD2 identical over 10 bases. The CDR3 runs to 16 residues. After removal of 3 bases from V and 4 bases from J, the junction contained 10 bases not matched to a gene. The germline gives CDR1 SQVTM, CDR2 ANQGSEA. The CDR3 reads CSVDVTSGWGADTQYF. DNA for the CDR3: TGCAGCGTTGATGTGACTAGCGGGTGGGGGGCAGATACGCAGTATTTT.

In nucleotides, the CDR3 is TGTGCCAGCAGCTTAGAACAGGGCGGATCACCCCTCCACTTT. This encodes CASSLEQGGSPLHF. V and J are TRBV7-2 and TRBJ1-6, with D tentatively TRBD1 (6 bases). The germline V gene encodes CDR1 SGHTA and CDR2 FQGNSA. Trimming took off 1 base at V and 10 bases at J, with 11 bases between the two ends. This CDR3 is 14 amino acids long.

This chain connects TRBV11-2 to TRBJ2-7; tentative D call: TRBD1 (5 bases). The CDR3 contains 13 residues. Looked up from germline, CDR1 is SGHAT and CDR2 is FQNNGV. The V end lost 5 bases, the J end lost 3 bases, and 11 bases lay between the germline ends. CDR3 residues: CASSPRVGYEQYF. The CDR3 DNA reads TGTGCCAGCAGCCCCAGGGTGGGCTACGAGCAGTACTTC. The full variable domain, in which reference TRBV11-2 and TRBJ2-7 provide the parts outside the CDR3, is EAGVAQSPRYKIIEKRQSVAFWCNPISGHATLYWYQQILGQGPKLLIQFQNNGVVDDSQLPKDRFSAERLKGVDSTLKIQPAKLEDSAVYLCASSPRVGYEQYFGPGTRLTVT.